The 5 T cell receptor beta chains listed next were all sequenced from one sample in a study of cytomegalovirus exposure and HLA in healthy donors. PCR employed 60 Vbeta and 13 Jbeta primers. Sequencing used immunoSEQ multiplex PCR; TCRdb keeps in-frame clones, though not all of them. The sample lists roughly 84,000 clones, around 77% occurring once. The sequencing sample was made of PBMCs. The receptors originated from a man aged 45-60 years in good health and CMV-seronegative.

This clone showed up just a few times. This chain connects TRBV11-2 to TRBJ1-3; TRBD1 might be the D (5 bases). The V end was cut by 4 bases, the J end by 0 bases, with 16 bases between. In germline, CDR1 is SGHAT, CDR2 FQNNGV. This CDR3 is 17 amino acids long. CDR3 in amino acids: CASSSLDQGFSGNTIYF. CDR3 coding DNA: TGTGCCAGCAGCTCGTTAGACCAGGGATTCTCTGGAAACACCATATATTTT.

The genes are TRBV7-2 and TRBJ1-5; perhaps TRBD1 as D (5 bases). Germline V gene data show CDR1 as SGHTA and CDR2 as FQGNSA. V lost 1 base to trimming and J lost 6 bases, with 10 bases between them. This CDR3 region has 14 residues. The CDR3 spells CASSLEGAGQPQHF. The DNA for the CDR3 is TGTGCCAGCAGCTTAGAAGGGGCCGGTCAGCCCCAGCATTTT.

J is TRBJ2-5 and V is TRBV13; 9 nucleotides line up with TRBD2. The CDR3 spans 16 residues. Trimming cost V 7 bases and J 4 bases; bases outside gene matches: 13. Germline-derived CDR1 and CDR2 are PRHDT and FYEKMQ (reference sequence). CDR3 sequence (DNA): TGTGCCAGCATTAGTCGAGGAGCGGGGGGTAGAGAGACCCAGTACTTC. As protein: CASISRGAGGRETQYF. The entire variable domain, with the rest obtained from reference TRBV13 and TRBJ2-5, is as follows: AAGVIQSPRHLIKEKRETATLKCYPIPRHDTVYWYQQGPGQDPQFLISFYEKMQSDKGSIPDRFSAQQFSDYHSELNMSSLELGDSALYFCASISRGAGGRETQYFGPGTRLLVL.

The chain employs TRBV15 and TRBJ2-1, with a possible D match to TRBD2 (6 bases). This CDR3 comprises 16 residues. Trimming cost V 0 bases and J 5 bases, with 14 bases left between them. Germline CDR1 and CDR2: LNHNV and YYDKDF (reference sequence). This chain's CDR3 is CATSRDRGGRDNEQFF. In nucleotides, the CDR3 is TGTGCCACCAGCAGAGATCGAGGAGGGAGAGACAATGAGCAGTTCTTC.

V usage is TRBV2 and J usage is TRBJ1-5; possibly TRBD1 for D (6 bases). This CDR3 is built from 15 residues. CDR1 is SNHLY and CDR2 is FYNNEI in the germline V gene. V lost 4 bases, J lost 6 bases, and 16 bases lay in between. The CDR3 reads CASSASAAGAQPQHF. The CDR3 nucleotides are TGTGCCAGCAGTGCCTCTGCGGCGGGGGCTCAGCCCCAGCATTTT.